The 25 T cell receptor beta chains below all came from one sample that was sequenced in a study of cytomegalovirus exposure and HLA in healthy donors. The PCR employed 60 Vbeta primers together with 13 Jbeta primers. The repertoire was sequenced with immunoSEQ multiplex PCR; TCRdb's copy has only in-frame clones and lacks some. The sample comprises under 150,000 clones, about 87% of which are singletons, and about 5.5% rests with the top ten. Specimen: PBMCs. These receptors were taken from a woman aged 30 to 39 in good health and CMV-seronegative.

The V and J genes are TRBV28 and TRBJ1-2; a weak D match, TRBD1 (6 bases). Germline lookup yields CDR1 MDHEN and CDR2 SYDVKM. The CDR3 extends over 14 amino acids. V was trimmed by 6 bases and J by 8 bases, leaving 19 bases between them. CDR3 nucleotides: TGTGCCAGCAGGGGCGGCAGGGGAATCGAAGGCTACACCTTC. Its translation is CASRGGRGIEGYTF.

J is TRBJ2-5 and V is TRBV27, with 12 bases matching TRBD2. Germline CDR1 is MNHEY and CDR2 is SMNVEV (reference sequence). With V trimmed by 6 bases and J by 5 bases, 10 bases remained unmatched. The CDR3 consists of 16 residues. The CDR3 region has the DNA TGTGCCAGCAGCCCTCTAGCGGGAGGGCCAGAGGAGACCCAGTACTTC. It encodes CASSPLAGGPEETQYF.

V gene TRBV28 combines with J gene TRBJ2-7, with D possibly TRBD1 on 5 matching bases. This CDR3 is built from 15 residues. The germline V gene has CDR1 MDHEN and CDR2 SYDVKM. Trimming shortened V by 6 bases and J by 2 bases, and 17 bases separated the two germline ends. The CDR3 sequence: CASSLVAGRTYEQYF. The CDR3 DNA follows: TGTGCCAGCAGCCTGGTGGCAGGGCGAACCTACGAGCAGTACTTC.

V usage is TRBV27 and J usage is TRBJ2-3, with 8 bases fitting TRBD1. The CDR3 runs to 14 residues. V trimming: 8 bases; J trimming: 0 bases; junction bases outside the gene matches: 4. Germline V gene data show CDR1 as MNHEY and CDR2 as SMNVEV (reference sequence). The CDR3 reads CASARTGSTDTQYF. CDR3 nucleotide sequence: TGTGCCAGCGCCCGGACAGGGAGCACAGATACGCAGTATTTT.

The chain is built from TRBV7-3 and TRBJ1-2; D call uncertain. Trimming cost V 1 base and J 3 bases, with 9 bases left between them. This CDR3 is 14 amino acids long. Germline lookup yields CDR1 SGHTA and CDR2 FQGTGA. The CDR3 protein is CASSLRPTDYGYTF. The CDR3, as DNA: TGTGCCAGCAGCTTAAGGCCCACCGACTATGGCTACACCTTC.

The rearrangement links TRBV28 to TRBJ2-7; D may be TRBD1 (6 bases). This CDR3 has 14 residues. CDR1 is MDHEN, CDR2 SYDVKM, per germline. Between the trimmed V and J ends, which lost 5 bases and 0 bases, there was a span of 11 bases. This CDR3 reads CASSARDNSYEQYF. The CDR3 region has the DNA TGTGCCAGCAGTGCACGGGACAACTCCTACGAGCAGTACTTC.

The V call is TRBV7-2, the J call TRBJ2-7; 14 positions agree with TRBD2. The CDR3 loop spans 16 amino acids. Germline V gives CDR1 SGHTA, CDR2 FQGNSA. Trimming at V came to 2 bases and at J to 5 bases, leaving 5 bases not matched to a gene. CDR3 amino acids: CASSLTKTSGRDEQYF. The DNA for the CDR3 is TGTGCCAGCAGCTTAACGAAGACTAGCGGGAGGGACGAGCAGTACTTC.

In its sample, this clone was seen a few times. At one of its ends the junction is not consistent with the germline gene, which may arise from a read error. The chain uses TRBV7-2 and TRBJ1-6, with 7 bases fitting TRBD1. Germline V gene lookup returns CDR1 SGHTA and CDR2 FQGNSA. There are 17 residues in the CDR3. CDR3 nucleotide sequence: TGCGCCAGCAGCCAAGAGGTAAAGGGGGCGCGCCTTTCACCCCTCCACTTT. Residues: CASSQEVKGARLSPLHF.

This clone turned up a few times. The V gene is TRBV4-3, the J gene TRBJ1-3, with D uncertain. CDR1 is LGHNA, CDR2 YSLEER, per germline. The CDR3 runs to 16 residues. Trimming left V 0 bases short and J 2 bases short, with 11 bases between. In nucleotides, the CDR3 is TGCGCCAGCAGCCAAGATGTGGCCAGCGCTGGAAACACCATATATTTT. Translating it yields CASSQDVASAGNTIYF.

The CDR3 bases are TGTGCCAGCAGCAAGGACAGGCTTTACGAGCAGTACTTC. It specifies CASSKDRLYEQYF. The rearrangement joins TRBV7-9 to TRBJ2-7; TRBD1 matches 7 bases. Per germline, CDR1 SEHNR and CDR2 FQNEAQ (reference sequence). With 5 bases clipped from V and 4 bases from J, the junction kept 5 bases outside the gene matches. This CDR3 is built from 13 residues.

This rearrangement joins TRBV10-3 to TRBJ1-1; a possible D gene is TRBD1 (5 bases). Germline V CDR1 and CDR2: ENHRY, SYGVKD. The CDR3 consists of 13 residues. V shed 8 bases and J shed 1 base, with 11 bases lying between them. In DNA form, the CDR3 reads TGTGCCATCTCCTCCCAGGGGAACACTGAAGCTTTCTTT. Translating gives CAISSQGNTEAFF.

The CDR3 is CASSMTGAGTEAFF. DNA of the CDR3: TGTGCCAGCAGCATGACAGGGGCTGGGACTGAAGCTTTCTTT. The chain uses TRBV9 and TRBJ1-1; 8 nucleotides match TRBD1. Per the germline V gene, CDR1 is SGDLS and CDR2 is YYNGEE. The trim removed 4 bases at V and 5 bases at J, leaving 7 bases unmatched. The length of the CDR3 is 14 residues.

The chain joins TRBV18 to TRBJ2-1, with 8 bases identical to TRBD2. Trimming cost V 3 bases and J 7 bases; bases outside gene matches: 17. The CDR3 covers 18 residues. Germline values: CDR1 KGHSH, CDR2 LQKENI. CDR3 residues: CASSPQATQSGRGNEQFF. The CDR3, as DNA: TGTGCCAGCTCACCCCAAGCCACCCAGAGCGGGAGAGGGAATGAGCAGTTCTTC.

V gene TRBV28 combines with J gene TRBJ2-2, with a possible D match to TRBD1 (5 bases). The CDR3 has 14 amino acids. Looked up from germline, CDR1 is MDHEN and CDR2 is SYDVKM. Trimming pared 3 bases from V and 4 bases from J, leaving 9 bases between. This chain's CDR3 is CASSFSQGTGELFF. In nucleotides, the CDR3 is TGTGCCAGCAGTTTCTCCCAGGGCACCGGGGAGCTGTTTTTT. Combining the CDR3 with reference TRBV28 and TRBJ2-2 gives the whole variable domain DVKVTQSSRYLVKRTGEKVFLECVQDMDHENMFWYRQDPGLGLRLIYFSYDVKMKEKGDIPEGYSVSREKKERFSLILESASTNQTSMYLCASSFSQGTGELFFGEGSRLTVL.

This clone was counted between two and nine times. The chain is built from TRBV4-1 and TRBJ1-3, with D unclear. This CDR3 has 16 amino acids. Trimming cost V 3 bases and J 0 bases, with 12 bases left between them. Looked up from germline, CDR1 is MGHRA and CDR2 is YSYEKL. The CDR3 DNA reads TGCGCCAGCAGCCACTACAATTACTACTCTGGAAACACCATATATTTT. Protein product: CASSHYNYYSGNTIYF.

The chain links TRBV28 to TRBJ2-7; TRBD2 matches at 8 bases. This CDR3 region has 14 residues. Per germline, CDR1 MDHEN and CDR2 SYDVKM. V shed 5 bases and J 3 bases; nucleotides not matched to a gene: 6. This CDR3 is CASSIPGGYYEQYF. The CDR3 bases are TGTGCCAGCAGTATCCCGGGGGGGTACTACGAGCAGTACTTC.

The chain couples TRBV28 to TRBJ2-4; possible D gene TRBD1, 5 bases. The CDR3 consists of 15 residues. Germline lookup yields CDR1 MDHEN and CDR2 SYDVKM. Trimming removed 6 bases from V and 0 bases from J, with 12 bases in between. CDR3 DNA: TGTGCCAGCAGCCCAACAGGAGTAGCCAAAAACATTCAGTACTTC. This encodes CASSPTGVAKNIQYF.

The chain combines TRBV19 with TRBJ2-7; D might be TRBD1 (5 bases). The V and J ends lost 5 bases and 3 bases respectively, with 11 bases between them. The germline gives CDR1 LNHDA, CDR2 SQIVND (reference sequence). This CDR3 has 13 residues. The CDR3 loop is CASSDPDIYEQYF. The CDR3 nucleotides are TGTGCCAGTAGTGACCCGGACATCTACGAGCAGTACTTC. The variable domain in full, with the rest retrieved from reference TRBV19 and TRBJ2-7, is DGGITQSPKYLFRKEGQNVTLSCEQNLNHDAMYWYRQDPGQGLRLIYYSQIVNDFQKGDIAEGYSVSREKKESFPLTVTSAQKNPTAFYLCASSDPDIYEQYFGPGTRLTVT.

The J gene is TRBJ2-1, the V gene TRBV19, with TRBD1 matching over 10 bases. The CDR3 length is 14 residues. Trimming cost V 3 bases and J 9 bases; bases outside gene matches: 5. Germline lookup yields CDR1 LNHDA and CDR2 SQIVND (reference sequence). The CDR3 is CASSILTGGSEQFF. CDR3 in DNA: TGTGCCAGTAGTATCTTGACAGGGGGCAGTGAGCAGTTCTTC.

This chain uses TRBV7-8 with TRBJ1-5, with 8 bases lining up with TRBD1. CDR3 length: 17 amino acids. Per the germline V gene, CDR1 is SGHVS and CDR2 is FQNEAQ. With 5 bases clipped from V and 3 bases from J, the junction kept 12 bases outside the gene matches. The DNA of the CDR3 is TGTGCCAGCAGCCCCACCCGACCGGGACAGGACAATCAGCCCCAGCATTTT. It yields the protein CASSPTRPGQDNQPQHF.

The rearrangement uses TRBV5-1 and TRBJ2-2, with TRBD2 as a possible D gene (6 bases). CDR1 is SGHRS and CDR2 is YFSETQ in the germline V gene. The V gene lost 1 base and the J gene lost 3 bases, with 13 bases spanning the gap. This CDR3 has 16 amino acids. The CDR3 sequence is CASSLWGDLDTGELFF. The CDR3 DNA sequence: TGCGCCAGCAGCTTGTGGGGGGACTTGGACACCGGGGAGCTGTTTTTT. Complete variable domain (other parts from reference TRBV5-1 and TRBJ2-2): KAGVTQTPRYLIKTRGQQVTLSCSPISGHRSVSWYQQTPGQGLQFLFEYFSETQRNKGNFPGRFSGRQFSNSRSEMNVSTLELGDSALYLCASSLWGDLDTGELFFGEGSRLTVL.

In its sample, this clone was seen a few times. At one end the junction does not follow the germline gene, possibly because of a read error. The CDR3 bases are TGTTCCAGCAGCTTTGTCCGGGATTGGCAGTTCTTC. Translating it yields CSSSFVRDWQFF. The J gene is TRBJ2-1, the V gene TRBV7-9, with D perhaps TRBD2 (5 bases). Germline V gives CDR1 SEHNR, CDR2 FQNEAQ (reference sequence). This CDR3 is 12 amino acids long.

The rearrangement joins TRBV29-1 to TRBJ2-1, with 7 bases identical to TRBD2. Losses at the gene ends were 6 bases for V and 1 base for J; bases not matched to a gene: 3. The CDR3 spans 13 residues. Germline-derived CDR1 and CDR2 are SQVTM and ANQGSEA. The CDR3 sequence is CSVKRDSYNEQFF. In DNA form, the CDR3 reads TGCAGCGTAAAGCGGGATTCCTACAATGAGCAGTTCTTC.

This clone was seen once. V is TRBV7-2 and J is TRBJ1-1; 7 bases fit TRBD1. The trim removed 5 bases at V and 1 base at J, leaving 4 bases unmatched. Germline loops: CDR1 SGHTA, CDR2 FQGNSA. This CDR3 has 14 amino acids. The CDR3: CASSTRQGNTEAFF. CDR3 coding DNA: TGTGCCAGCAGCACTCGACAGGGGAACACTGAAGCTTTCTTT.

This clone was observed a single time. The CDR3 end shows no conserved phenylalanine or tryptophan, and so a read error is likely. The rearrangement joins TRBV29-1 to TRBJ1-2, with no clear D. The CDR3 is made up of 13 amino acids. The ends were cut back, 3 bases at V and 0 bases at J, with 8 bases in the middle. Germline V CDR1 and CDR2: SQVTM, ANQGSEA. The DNA of the CDR3 is TGCAGCGTTGACCAGAACCCTAACTATGGCTACACCCTC. Protein: CSVDQNPNYGYTL.